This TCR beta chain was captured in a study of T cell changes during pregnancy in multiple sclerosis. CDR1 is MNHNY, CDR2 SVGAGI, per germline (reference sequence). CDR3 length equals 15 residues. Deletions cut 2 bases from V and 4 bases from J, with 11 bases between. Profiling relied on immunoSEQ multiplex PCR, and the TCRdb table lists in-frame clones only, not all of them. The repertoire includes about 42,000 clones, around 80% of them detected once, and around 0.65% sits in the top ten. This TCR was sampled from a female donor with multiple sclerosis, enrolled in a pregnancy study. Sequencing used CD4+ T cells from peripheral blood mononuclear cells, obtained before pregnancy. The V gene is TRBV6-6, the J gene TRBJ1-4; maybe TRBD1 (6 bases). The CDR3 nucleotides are TGTGCCAGCAGTTACAATACAGGGAGTAATGAAAAACTGTTTTTT. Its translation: CASSYNTGSNEKLFF.